The rows below give T cell receptor beta chains drawn from one sample of a study of blood T cells in healthy people across ages. TCRdb re-derived calls from the 5' RACE reads in MiXCR, one entry per CDR3 protein. The table lists approximately 800,000 distinct CDR3 sequences, more than 55% of them singletons. Input material: blood. The receptor set was obtained from a man between 35 and 55 years old in good health. Each CDR3 is given with its conserved first and last residue. Fields, in order: D gene, V gene, J gene, clone size, CDR3 protein, CDR3 DNA. The D gene is left open where the match is weak. Not every row has a clone size; where given, it reads once, few, many or a size class.

D: TRBD2
V: TRBV29-1
J: TRBJ2-7
size: once
CDR3: CSVGLAGSYEQCF
DNA: TGCAGCGTTGGCCTAGCGGGGAGCTACGAGCAGTGCTTC

D: TRBD2
V: TRBV20-1
J: TRBJ2-5
size: -
CDR3: CSAGLAGNQETQYF
DNA: TGCAGTGCTGGACTAGCGGGGAACCAAGAGACCCAGTACTTC

D: -
V: TRBV27
J: TRBJ2-7
size: -
CDR3: CASSLSGPAYEQYF
DNA: TGTGCCAGCAGTTTATCAGGACCGGCCTACGAGCAGTACTTC

D: -
V: TRBV28
J: TRBJ2-3
size: few
CDR3: CASSTQTGSTDTQYF
DNA: TGTGCCAGCAGCACACAAACAGGGTCCACAGATACGCAGTATTTT

D: TRBD2
V: TRBV28
J: TRBJ2-7
size: -
CDR3: CALGLAGTTGGYEQYF
DNA: TGTGCCTTGGGACTAGCGGGGACCACGGGAGGGTACGAGCAGTACTTC

D: TRBD2
V: TRBV20-1
J: TRBJ2-1
size: -
CDR3: CSAGLAGIHNEQFF
DNA: TGCAGTGCCGGACTAGCGGGAATTCACAATGAGCAGTTCTTC

D: -
V: TRBV7-9
J: TRBJ1-5
size: -
CDR3: CASSQNRNQPQHF
DNA: TGTGCCAGCAGCCAAAACCGGAATCAGCCCCAGCATTTT

D: -
V: TRBV9
J: TRBJ2-7
size: few
CDR3: CASSGGVISYEQYF
DNA: TGTGCCAGCAGCGGAGGGGTAATCTCCTACGAGCAGTACTTC

D: TRBD1
V: TRBV9
J: TRBJ1-2
size: few
CDR3: CASSVGFGTAYGYTF
DNA: TGTGCCAGCAGCGTAGGATTTGGGACAGCGTATGGCTACACCTTC

D: -
V: TRBV28
J: TRBJ2-7
size: -
CDR3: CASSKMGGDSYEQYF
DNA: TGTGCCAGCAGTAAAATGGGCGGGGACTCCTACGAGCAGTACTTC

D: -
V: TRBV6-6
J: TRBJ1-2
size: -
CDR3: CASSSREDGYTF
DNA: TGTGCCAGCAGTTCCAGGGAGGATGGCTACACCTTC

D: TRBD1
V: TRBV7-9
J: TRBJ2-7
size: few
CDR3: CASTRTGTYEQYF
DNA: TGTGCCAGCACTCGGACAGGAACCTACGAGCAGTACTTC

D: TRBD2
V: TRBV5-1
J: TRBJ2-1
size: few
CDR3: CASSATSGIGNEQFF
DNA: TGCGCCAGCAGCGCGACTAGCGGGATTGGCAATGAGCAGTTCTTC

D: -
V: TRBV29-1
J: TRBJ2-1
size: few
CDR3: CSVDLLQRYNEQFF
DNA: TGCAGCGTTGACCTACTACAGAGATACAATGAGCAGTTCTTC

D: -
V: TRBV7-2
J: TRBJ2-3
size: few
CDR3: CASSPRRGLSSDTQYF
DNA: TGTGCCAGCAGCCCCCGGAGGGGGCTGTCTTCAGATACGCAGTATTTT

D: TRBD2
V: TRBV6-2/TRBV6-3
J: TRBJ2-3
size: -
CDR3: CASSLTRLAGGSGVVDTQYF
DNA: TGTGCCAGCAGTCTGACCCGACTAGCGGGAGGGTCGGGAGTTGTAGATACGCAGTATTTT

D: -
V: TRBV7-2
J: TRBJ1-6
size: -
CDR3: CASSLAHPQNSPLHF
DNA: TGTGCCAGCAGCTTAGCCCATCCTCAGAATTCACCCCTCCACTTT

D: -
V: TRBV3-1
J: TRBJ2-4
size: -
CDR3: CASSQVLGREAKNIQYF
DNA: TGTGCCAGCAGCCAAGTCCTCGGCAGGGAAGCCAAAAACATTCAGTACTTC

D: TRBD2
V: TRBV20-1
J: TRBJ2-1
size: few
CDR3: CSAQAAAGPYNEQFF
DNA: TGCAGTGCTCAGGCAGCAGCGGGGCCCTACAATGAGCAGTTCTTC

D: TRBD1
V: TRBV7-2
J: TRBJ2-1
size: -
CDR3: CASNQRDRDYNEQFF
DNA: TGTGCCAGCAACCAGCGGGACAGGGATTACAATGAGCAGTTCTTC

D: -
V: TRBV5-6
J: TRBJ2-3
size: -
CDR3: CASSLVRTTDTQYF
DNA: TGTGCCAGCAGCTTGGTTCGGACCACAGATACGCAGTATTTT

D: -
V: TRBV28
J: TRBJ1-4
size: -
CDR3: CASRSGQFANEKLFF
DNA: TGTGCCAGCAGATCCGGACAGTTCGCTAATGAAAAACTGTTTTTT

D: TRBD2
V: TRBV9
J: TRBJ2-7
size: -
CDR3: CASSDSLAGSEQYF
DNA: TGTGCCAGCAGCGATTCACTAGCGGGATCCGAGCAGTACTTC

D: TRBD1
V: TRBV9
J: TRBJ1-6
size: few
CDR3: CASSARTGLESSPLHF
DNA: TGTGCCAGCAGCGCCCGGACAGGGCTCGAGAGTTCACCCCTCCACTTT

D: TRBD2
V: TRBV3-1
J: TRBJ2-1
size: -
CDR3: CASSQATPGLAAEQFF
DNA: TGTGCCAGCAGCCAGGCTACCCCGGGACTAGCGGCCGAGCAGTTCTTC

D: -
V: TRBV4-2
J: TRBJ2-3
size: -
CDR3: CASSQEHGSSTDTQYF
DNA: TGTGCCAGCAGCCAGGAACACGGGTCTAGCACAGATACGCAGTATTTT

D: -
V: TRBV10-3
J: TRBJ2-7
size: few
CDR3: CAISGGAGNEQYF
DNA: TGTGCCATCAGTGGTGGGGCAGGTAACGAGCAGTACTTC

D: TRBD2
V: TRBV7-8
J: TRBJ2-1
size: few
CDR3: CASSLDAAGGSEQFF
DNA: TGTGCCAGCAGCTTAGACGCGGCGGGGGGTAGCGAGCAGTTCTTC

D: TRBD2
V: TRBV7-2
J: TRBJ2-7
size: -
CDR3: CASSFSPGTSFPNEQYF
DNA: TGTGCCAGCAGCTTTAGCCCCGGGACTAGCTTTCCCAACGAGCAGTACTTC

D: -
V: TRBV5-6
J: TRBJ2-7
size: many
CDR3: CASSLEGFTYEQYF
DNA: TGTGCCAGCAGCTTGGAAGGATTTACCTACGAGCAGTACTTC

D: TRBD1
V: TRBV29-1
J: TRBJ1-2
size: -
CDR3: CSVRDRGYGYTF
DNA: TGCAGCGTTCGGGACAGGGGATATGGCTACACCTTC

D: -
V: TRBV7-7
J: TRBJ2-5
size: -
CDR3: CASSPTTGKQETQYF
DNA: TGTGCCAGCAGCCCGACGACAGGCAAACAAGAGACCCAGTACTTC

D: -
V: TRBV7-9
J: TRBJ2-3
size: -
CDR3: CASSQTLAPDTQYF
DNA: TGTGCCAGCAGTCAGACACTCGCCCCAGATACTCAGTATTTT